The 28 T cell receptor beta chains given below trace back to one sample, sequenced in a study of T cell repertoires in cytomegalovirus infection. Each CDR3 protein is one row after TCRdb ran MiXCR on the reads. This repertoire shows around 630,000 distinct CDR3 sequences, approximately 24% found once; its top ten account for roughly 8%. Sequencing input: CD8+ T cells from PBMCs. The receptors here all came from a human donor in good health (CMV status not recorded). Some clones in this sample may be carry-over from other donors' samples.

This clonotype was seen many times. The chain links TRBV7-9 to TRBJ2-7; D is unclear. The CDR3 is 15 residues long. CDR1 and CDR2 from the germline V gene are SEHNR and FQNEAQ (reference sequence). V dropped 4 bases and J dropped 0 bases, with 13 bases sitting between them. The CDR3 loop reads CASSSGSTSSYEQYV. The CDR3 DNA reads TGTGCCAGCAGCTCCGGCTCAACCAGCTCCTACGAGCAGTACGTC.

This clonotype was observed a few times. The chain links TRBV5-5 to TRBJ2-4, with D perhaps TRBD2 (6 bases). Trimming pared 0 bases from V and 11 bases from J, leaving 12 bases between. The V gene's germline CDR1 is SGHKS and CDR2 YYEKEE (reference sequence). This CDR3 region has 13 residues. CDR3 nucleotide sequence: TGTGCCAGCAGCTTGGCGGAGGGGCCGTTTCAGTACTTC. Its protein product is CASSLAEGPFQYF. The variable domain in full, with the rest retrieved from reference TRBV5-5 and TRBJ2-4, is DAGVTQSPTHLIKTRGQQVTLRCSPISGHKSVSWYQQVLGQGPQFIFQYYEKEERGRGNFPDRFSARQFPNYSSELNVNALLLGDSALYLCASSLAEGPFQYFGAGTRLSVL.

J is TRBJ2-7 and V is TRBV6-5; D is unclear. Trimming pared 10 bases from V and 0 bases from J, leaving 10 bases between. The germline CDR1 and CDR2 sequences are MNHEY and SVGAGI. The CDR3 contains 12 residues. The CDR3 protein is CAIRTNSYEQYF. As DNA, the CDR3 is TGTGCCATCCGGACCAACTCCTACGAGCAGTACTTC.

This clonotype was picked up many times. The V and J genes are TRBV7-6 and TRBJ2-3, with 9 bases that match TRBD2. The CDR3 runs 14 residues. CDR1 and CDR2 from the germline V gene are SGHVS and FNYEAQ. The junction had 2 bases not matched to a gene; V was cut back by 7 bases and J by 0 bases. Here the CDR3 DNA reads TGTGCCAGCAATAGCGGGGGCAGCACAGATACGCAGTATTTT. The encoded protein is CASNSGGSTDTQYF.

This clonotype has ten or more counts. The chain couples TRBV7-2 to TRBJ2-7, with a weak D call TRBD2 (5 bases). The CDR3 contains 14 residues. V lost 5 bases, J lost 5 bases, and 16 bases lay in between. The V gene's germline CDR1 is SGHTA and CDR2 FQGNSA. The CDR3 loop reads CASSPSSGLNEQYV. CDR3 nucleotide sequence: TGTGCCAGCAGCCCATCGTCGGGATTGAACGAGCAGTACGTC.

This clonotype has only a few counts. The rearrangement links TRBV5-6 to TRBJ2-3; 7 bases are a match to TRBD1. Germline values: CDR1 SGHDT, CDR2 YYEEEE. CDR3 size: 16 residues. Trimming at V came to 0 bases and at J to 2 bases, leaving 6 bases not matched to a gene. CDR3 loop: CASSLEPGQNTDTQYF. CDR3 coding DNA: TGTGCCAGCAGCTTGGAACCGGGACAGAACACAGATACGCAGTATTTT. Variable domain in full (rest from reference TRBV5-6 and TRBJ2-3): DAGVTQSPTHLIKTRGQQVTLRCSPKSGHDTVSWYQQALGQGPQFIFQYYEEEERQRGNFPDRFSGHQFPNYSSELNVNALLLGDSALYLCASSLEPGQNTDTQYFGPGTRLTVL.

This clonotype turned up a few times. The rearrangement uses TRBV6-1 and TRBJ2-2; D not resolved. The CDR3 covers 13 residues. Germline lookup yields CDR1 MNHNS and CDR2 SASEGT. V was clipped by 6 bases and J by 5 bases, with 10 bases between them. The CDR3 nucleotides read TGTGCCAGCAGCCTCTGGGAAACCGGGGAGCTGTTTTTT. Its protein is CASSLWETGELFF.

A remark on this clonotype: With a much larger clone just one base away, this may be a read error. Because it lacks the conserved phenylalanine or tryptophan at the end, this CDR3 is likely a read error. The chain uses TRBV7-9 and TRBJ2-7, with 9 bases matching TRBD1. This CDR3 contains 15 residues. With V trimmed by 3 bases and J by 3 bases, 6 bases remained unmatched. Germline V gene sequence: CDR1 SEHNR, CDR2 FQNEAQ (reference sequence). This CDR3 is CASSFRDRDHYEQYL. CDR3 bases: TGTGCCAGCAGCTTCCGGGACAGGGACCACTACGAGCAGTACCTC.

Worth noting for this clonotype: Relative to the germline gene, one junction end is altered; a read error may explain this. This chain connects TRBV7-7 to TRBJ2-3; 8 bases fit TRBD2. CDR1 and CDR2 from the germline V gene are SSHAT and FNYEAQ (reference sequence). This CDR3 contains 15 residues. This CDR3 is CASSPAGLGIDTQYF. The CDR3 nucleotides read TGTGCTAGCAGCCCCGCGGGACTAGGTATAGATACGCAGTATTTT.

This clonotype was found many times. The chain uses TRBV7-6 and TRBJ1-1, with D perhaps TRBD1 (5 bases). The V end was cut by 4 bases, the J end by 0 bases, with 12 bases between. The germline V gene has CDR1 SGHVS and CDR2 FNYEAQ. This CDR3 has 15 residues. The CDR3 DNA is TGTGCCAGCAGCTCCCCCGGGGGAGTGAACACTGAAGCTTTCTTT. Translating gives CASSSPGGVNTEAFF.

This clonotype was detected a few times. The chain is built from TRBV12-3 or TRBV12-4 and TRBJ2-3; unclear D gene. The CDR3 consists of 15 residues. V was shortened by 4 bases and J by 1 base, with 12 bases between the two germline ends. CDR3 in DNA: TGTGCCAGCAGTTGCCCGGCGGTTGGCACAGATACGCAGTATTTT. The encoded protein is CASSCPAVGTDTQYF.

The chain is built from TRBV28 and TRBJ1-2; 7 bases agree with TRBD1. The CDR3 runs 17 residues. Losses at the gene ends were 3 bases for V and 4 bases for J; bases not matched to a gene: 14. Germline V CDR1 and CDR2: MDHEN, SYDVKM. The CDR3 DNA reads as TGTGCCAGCAGTTTCTTATCAGGGGACAGAGACGGCTATGGCTACACCTTC. It specifies CASSFLSGDRDGYGYTF.

This clonotype has more than one count but fewer than ten. V is TRBV20-1 and J is TRBJ1-2, with 7 bases identical to TRBD1. V shed 2 bases and J 4 bases; nucleotides not matched to a gene: 4. The CDR3 length is 13 residues. Germline lookup yields CDR1 DFQATT and CDR2 SNEGSKA (reference sequence). CDR3 in amino acids: CSARWRDSYGYTF. As DNA, the CDR3 is TGCAGTGCTAGATGGCGGGACAGCTATGGCTACACCTTC.

This clonotype came up a few times. The V call is TRBV29-1, the J call TRBJ2-5; 9 nucleotides line up with TRBD1. The CDR3 is made up of 14 amino acids. Germline values: CDR1 SQVTM, CDR2 ANQGSEA. The J segment lost 6 bases and the V segment lost 1 base, leaving 6 bases of the junction unmatched. Here the CDR3 DNA reads TGCAGCGTTGAAGGACAGGGGGGACGAAAGACCCAGTACTTC. Its protein product is CSVEGQGGRKTQYF.

This clonotype was picked up many times. The chain joins TRBV7-2 to TRBJ1-1, with 7 bases identical to TRBD1. The length of the CDR3 is 16 residues. From germline, CDR1 is SGHTA and CDR2 FQGNSA. Trimming took 5 bases from V and 5 from J; bases not matched to a gene: 14. The CDR3 here is CASSPQGPVRGTEAFF. CDR3 bases: TGTGCCAGCAGCCCACAGGGGCCCGTGAGGGGGACTGAAGCTTTCTTT. Combining the CDR3 with reference TRBV7-2 and TRBJ1-1 gives the whole variable domain GAGVSQSPSNKVTEKGKDVELRCDPISGHTALYWYRQSLGQGLEFLIYFQGNSAPDKSGLPSDRFSAERTGGSVSTLTIQRTQQEDSAVYLCASSPQGPVRGTEAFFGQGTRLTVV.

This clonotype has a count of ten or more. The chain carries TRBV10-3 and TRBJ2-2; TRBD1 might be the D (5 bases). V lost 0 bases and J lost 0, with 8 bases in between. The CDR3 extends over 16 amino acids. The germline gives CDR1 ENHRY, CDR2 SYGVKD. The chain's CDR3 is CAISESDTANTGELFF. CDR3 DNA: TGTGCCATCAGTGAGTCGGACACTGCGAACACCGGGGAGCTGTTTTTT.

The rearrangement joins TRBV6-5 to TRBJ2-6; D is perhaps TRBD1 or TRBD2 (6 bases each). Trimming cost V 5 bases and J 4 bases, with 12 bases left between them. CDR3 length equals 15 residues. Germline V gene data show CDR1 as MNHEY and CDR2 as SVGAGI. CDR3 in DNA: TGTGCCAGCAGTCTCAACGGGGGCGGGGCCAACGTCCTGACTTTC. Translating it yields CASSLNGGGANVLTF.

This rearrangement joins TRBV10-3 to TRBJ2-5; 10 nucleotides line up with TRBD2. Trimming removed 6 bases from V and 2 bases from J; junction bases left unmatched: 6. This CDR3 is built from 15 residues. In germline, CDR1 is ENHRY, CDR2 SYGVKD. For the CDR3, the DNA is TGTGCCATCAGGTCGGTAGCGGGGGGACAAGAGACCCAGTACTTC. Its protein product is CAIRSVAGGQETQYF.

This clonotype has ten or more counts. This rearrangement joins TRBV7-9 to TRBJ2-5; D ambiguous. The germline V gene has CDR1 SEHNR and CDR2 FQNEAQ (reference sequence). This CDR3 comprises 13 residues. The V gene lost 5 bases and the J gene lost 5 bases, with 12 bases spanning the gap. The CDR3 reads CASSPRRWETQYF. The CDR3 region has the DNA TGTGCCAGCAGCCCCCGCCGATGGGAGACCCAGTACTTC.

The chain combines TRBV7-8 with TRBJ2-5, with 13 bases lining up with TRBD2. Germline CDR1 and CDR2: SGHVS and FQNEAQ. V shed 4 bases and J 2 bases; nucleotides not matched to a gene: 7. This CDR3 comprises 17 residues. The CDR3 DNA reads as TGTGCCAGCAGCTCCGCACTAGCGGGGGGGGATCAAGAGACCCAGTACTTC. Encoded protein: CASSSALAGGDQETQYF. The entire variable domain, with the rest obtained from reference TRBV7-8 and TRBJ2-5, is as follows: GAGVSQSPRYKVAKRGQDVALRCDPISGHVSLFWYQQALGQGPEFLTYFQNEAQLDKSGLPSDRFFAERPEGSVSTLKIQRTQQEDSAVYLCASSSALAGGDQETQYFGPGTRLLVL.

This clonotype was seen at least ten times. The chain combines TRBV7-2 with TRBJ2-7; 11 bases align to TRBD2. Losses at the gene ends were 5 bases for V and 6 bases for J; bases not matched to a gene: 9. Germline CDR1 is SGHTA and CDR2 is FQGNSA. The CDR3 is made up of 15 amino acids. This CDR3 reads CASSRLTSGASEQYF. CDR3 in DNA: TGTGCCAGCAGCCGTCTGACTAGCGGGGCAAGCGAGCAGTACTTC.

In this sample, this clonotype turned up many times. V usage is TRBV28 and J usage is TRBJ1-5; D not certain. Germline values: CDR1 MDHEN, CDR2 SYDVKM. V lost 6 bases and J 6 bases, leaving 12 bases between the germline ends. This CDR3 spans 13 amino acids. The CDR3 region is CASSPHFSQPQHF. The CDR3 region has the DNA TGTGCCAGCAGCCCACACTTCAGTCAGCCCCAGCATTTT. Variable domain in full (rest from reference TRBV28 and TRBJ1-5): DVKVTQSSRYLVKRTGEKVFLECVQDMDHENMFWYRQDPGLGLRLIYFSYDVKMKEKGDIPEGYSVSREKKERFSLILESASTNQTSMYLCASSPHFSQPQHFGDGTRLSIL.

This clonotype has a handful of counts. The rearrangement links TRBV28 to TRBJ1-5; 10 bases are shared with TRBD1. Germline-derived CDR1 and CDR2 are MDHEN and SYDVKM. V was pared by 2 bases and J by 5 bases, with 3 bases of the junction left unmatched. This CDR3 contains 15 residues. CDR3 residues: CASSLQDRGDQPQHF. The CDR3 DNA sequence: TGTGCCAGCAGTTTACAGGACAGGGGGGATCAGCCCCAGCATTTT.

This clonotype occurred many times. V is TRBV6-2 or TRBV6-3 and J is TRBJ2-1, with no clear D. V lost 2 bases and J 2 bases, leaving 4 bases between the germline ends. This CDR3 spans 13 amino acids. Germline V gene lookup returns CDR1 MNHEY and CDR2 SVGEGT. The CDR3 loop is CASSYGAYNEQFF. DNA of the CDR3: TGTGCCAGCAGTTACGGGGCCTACAATGAGCAGTTCTTC.

This clonotype was seen only a few times. The chain carries TRBV14 and TRBJ2-1; unclear D gene. Germline CDR1 SGHDN, CDR2 FVKESK. Trimming stripped 0 bases from V and 8 bases from J, with 14 bases between. CDR3 length: 15 amino acids. CDR3 DNA: TGTGCCAGCAGCCAAGAACCCGTGCCGGACGATGAGCAGTTCTTC. Its translation is CASSQEPVPDDEQFF.

This chain links TRBV7-9 with TRBJ2-2; tentatively, D is TRBD2 (5 bases). This CDR3 is built from 13 residues. CDR1 is SEHNR and CDR2 is FQNEAQ in the germline V gene (reference sequence). The V gene lost 10 bases and the J gene lost 1 base, with 10 bases spanning the gap. The CDR3 DNA follows: TGTGCCACCCACGGGGAGAACACCGGGGAGCTGTTTTTT. This encodes CATHGENTGELFF.

The rearrangement joins TRBV9 to TRBJ1-2, with TRBD1 matching 7 bases. The V and J ends lost 0 bases and 3 bases, in that order; junction bases with no gene match: 8. CDR3 length equals 16 residues. The V gene's germline CDR1 is SGDLS and CDR2 YYNGEE. The CDR3 spells CASSVAGQGGDYGYTF. DNA of the CDR3: TGTGCCAGCAGCGTAGCTGGGCAGGGGGGGGACTATGGCTACACCTTC. Supplemented by reference TRBV9 and TRBJ1-2, the full variable domain reads DSGVTQTPKHLITATGQRVTLRCSPRSGDLSVYWYQQSLDQGLQFLIQYYNGEERAKGNILERFSAQQFPDLHSELNLSSLELGDSALYFCASSVAGQGGDYGYTFGSGTRLTVV.

This chain connects TRBV5-6 to TRBJ2-4, with 7 bases matching TRBD1. Per the germline V gene, CDR1 is SGHDT and CDR2 is YYEEEE. The CDR3 consists of 14 residues. Trimming at V came to 4 bases and at J to 6 bases, leaving 7 bases not matched to a gene. CDR3 region: CASSPDRNRNIQYF. Here the CDR3 DNA reads TGTGCCAGCAGCCCGGACAGGAACCGAAACATTCAGTACTTC. The full variable domain, its missing parts supplied by reference TRBV5-6 and TRBJ2-4, is DAGVTQSPTHLIKTRGQQVTLRCSPKSGHDTVSWYQQALGQGPQFIFQYYEEEERQRGNFPDRFSGHQFPNYSSELNVNALLLGDSALYLCASSPDRNRNIQYFGAGTRLSVL.